This entry describes one TCR beta chain. It has no known antigen specificity. Base qualities are not recorded, but no much larger clone differs from it by a single base. The sample comes from a study of Ad26.COV2.S vaccination and SARS-CoV-2 variants (dated by TCRdb to 2020 to 2023). For the study in its entirety: Donors in the vaccine arm were drawn from COV1001, a phase I-IIa trial of Ad26.COV2.S in healthy adults that was multicentre, randomized, double-blind and placebo-controlled. Ad26.COV2.S was administered intramuscularly at 5 x 10^10 or 1 x 10^11 viral particles, either as a single shot or as two shots given 56 days apart. Throughout the experiments and outcome assessment, investigators stayed blinded to trial group allocation. TCRbeta repertoire sequencing served as the tool for gauging how specific and how broad the SARS-CoV-2-reactive T cell receptors were following Ad26.COV2.S vaccination. The TCR-sequenced set comprised approximately 32 samples: about 19 Ad26.COV2.S vaccine recipients, 5 placebo recipients and 8 SARS-CoV-2 convalescent individuals. Trial participants were randomized into five groups of five: low-dose or high-dose Ad26.COV2.S given once or twice, or placebo on both occasions.

TCRbeta CDR3 regions were sequenced with the immunoSEQ Assay. After extraction, genomic DNA underwent amplification by bias-controlled multiplex PCR, followed by high-throughput sequencing. The original pipeline was this. To quantify the absolute abundance of every unique TCRbeta CDR3 region, sequences were collapsed and filtered. T cell fraction was estimated by normalizing TCRbeta template counts to usable DNA, which was measured by amplifying reference genes present in all nucleated cells. Repertoire TCRs were annotated as SARS-CoV-2-specific when V gene, CDR3 amino acid sequence and J gene were exactly matched to a known reactive TCR set. The reference SARS-CoV-2 TCR set came from MIRA and was filtered for enrichment in COVID-19-positive ImmuneCODE repertoires, removing public or cross-reactive TCRs. Drawing on the MIRA antigens, annotated TCRs were analysed further at the level of specific ORF or position within ORF. Breadth was defined as the number of annotated unique rearrangements divided by the total number of unique productive rearrangements, and depth was defined as the summed frequency of the annotated unique rearrangements. Two-sided Wilcoxon rank-sum tests were applied when comparing TCR breadth between groups. TCRdb carries this immuneACCESS record with in-frame sequences only. Its versions omit some clonotypes, under half of them owing to an unresolved V gene in the studies checked, with the rest unexplained. That table is the source of V, J and clone size, and D and trimming were worked out from the DNA. The sample table holds more than 400,000 clones, of which about 90% were seen once. Around 4.5% of the sample is in the top ten clones.

Overall results and qualifications from the work: Higher spike-specific TCR breadth was observed in Ad26.COV2.S recipients than in placebo recipients (P = 0.0014). Vaccine and placebo recipients had similar non-spike TCR breadth, a finding consistent with the vaccine containing only spike. The study lacked the statistical power to compare responses across vaccine doses or regimens. The authors noted that the TCR breadth and depth analyses may have underestimated total T cell responses. Substantial breadth of spike-specific CD8+ and CD4+ T cell responses was reported after vaccination.

The CDR3, cysteine through phenylalanine, is 14 amino acids long. Kept here is only the CDR3 DNA, which spans 42 bases and is read in frame from base 1. V loses 2 bases at its end and J loses 6 bases; junction bases beyond the gene matches: 6. The germline V gene encodes CDR1 SGDLS and CDR2 YYNGEE. According to the study, the label for this sample's treatment or condition signals: about 20 received Ad26.COV2.S at low or high dose, single or two shots; about 5 received placebo; per-sample allocation not given. For vaccine and placebo recipients, the sequenced repertoires came from samples collected on day 63 after the first injection. Cohort 1b enrolled roughly 25 adults aged 18-55 years at a single site in Boston, USA, between 29 July and 7 August 2020. Ad26.COV2.S was a replication-incompetent adenovirus type 26 vector expressing a prefusion-stabilized SARS-CoV-2 spike protein from the original Wuhan strain.

The V and J segments used are TRBV9 and TRBJ2-5, and 8 junctional nucleotides match TRBD2. The receptor was derived from a person between 18 and 65 years old who received the Ad26.COV2.S COVID-19 vaccine or a placebo. Here the sequenced sample was peripheral blood, taken in a trial of Ad26.COV2.S vaccine versus placebo. The nucleotide sequence reads TGTGCCAGCAGCGTCGGGACTAGTTGGCAGACCCAGTACTTC. The resulting protein is CASSVGTSWQTQYF. The reference TRBV9 and TRBJ2-5 proteins fill in what lies around the CDR3, so the full variable domain reads DSGVTQTPKHLITATGQRVTLRCSPRSGDLSVYWYQQSLDQGLQFLIQYYNGEERAKGNILERFSAQQFPDLHSELNLSSLELGDSALYFCASSVGTSWQTQYFGPGTRLLVL.